One sample yielded the 24 T cell receptor beta chains listed below, sequenced in a study of shared clonotypes between healthy human individuals (dated by TCRdb to the early 2020s). Receptor amplification or capture employed the immunoSEQ multiplex PCR assay. The table comes from immuneACCESS by way of TCRdb, which keeps in-frame sequences with V and J called. Part of the clones is missing from these tables; in studies checked, under half for an unresolved V gene and the rest for unknown reasons. This sample is represented by more than 400,000 clones; around 96% of them were singletons. Under 0.06% of the sample is held by the ten biggest clonotypes. Sequencing input: naive CD4+ T cells sorted from blood. The cell subset or site label here, explained by the study, means: CD45RA+ positively selected. The source of these receptors is a woman aged 25 to 39 in good health.

The rearrangement joins TRBV6-1 to TRBJ2-1, with D perhaps matching TRBD2 (5 bases). With 6 bases removed from V and 1 base from J, the gap between germline ends came to 13 bases. Germline V gene sequence: CDR1 MNHNS, CDR2 SASEGT. The CDR3 covers 15 residues. In DNA form, the CDR3 reads TGTGCCAGCAGCCTCGCGGGCCAGTCCTACAATGAGCAGTTCTTC. This sequence encodes CASSLAGQSYNEQFF.

CDR3 loop: CASSLGQGINQPQHF. CDR3 DNA sequence: TGTGCCAGCAGCTTAGGACAGGGTATAAATCAGCCCCAGCATTTT. V gene TRBV11-2 combines with J gene TRBJ1-5; 7 bases match TRBD1. Germline CDR1 and CDR2: SGHAT and FQNNGV. With V trimmed by 1 base and J by 4 bases, 4 bases remained unmatched. The CDR3 spans 15 residues.

This chain links TRBV28 with TRBJ2-7, with 9 bases that match TRBD2. CDR3 length: 15 residues. Germline CDR1 MDHEN, CDR2 SYDVKM. Losses at the gene ends were 7 bases for V and 6 bases for J; bases not matched to a gene: 13. The CDR3 nucleotides read TGTGCCAGCAACCTAGCGGGGCTCCCCCCCGTCGAGCAGTACTTC. Translating gives CASNLAGLPPVEQYF.

V is TRBV18 and J is TRBJ1-1, with 10 nucleotides matching TRBD1. This CDR3 is 19 amino acids long. CDR1 is KGHSH and CDR2 is LQKENI in the germline V gene. The V and J ends lost 2 bases and 4 bases, in that order; junction bases with no gene match: 16. The chain's CDR3 is CASSPKPPGTGVRSTEAFF. In DNA form, the CDR3 reads TGTGCCAGCTCACCAAAACCTCCCGGGACAGGGGTCCGGAGCACTGAAGCTTTCTTT.

The rearrangement uses TRBV28 and TRBJ2-4, with TRBD1 matching 12 bases. In germline, CDR1 is MDHEN, CDR2 SYDVKM. CDR3 size: 19 residues. V shed 5 bases, J shed 1 base, and the junction held 12 bases outside the gene matches. For the CDR3, the DNA is TGTGCCAGCAGTCCCCGGGGACAGGGGGCGCGAATCGCCAAAAACATTCAGTACTTC. Translation: CASSPRGQGARIAKNIQYF.

This clone was recorded only once. The genes are TRBV28 and TRBJ2-3; 8 bases align to TRBD2. Germline V gene data show CDR1 as MDHEN and CDR2 as SYDVKM. J gave up 4 bases and V 11 bases, and 8 bases lay outside the gene matches. The CDR3 totals 13 residues. CDR3 protein: CALGREAPDTQYF. The CDR3 DNA reads TGTGCCTTGGGGCGGGAGGCCCCAGATACGCAGTATTTT.

V usage is TRBV6-6 and J usage is TRBJ2-7; D is tentatively TRBD1 or TRBD2 (5 bases each). V was pared by 0 bases and J by 3 bases, with 9 bases between. Germline assignment: CDR1 MNHNY and CDR2 SVGAGI (reference sequence). This CDR3 contains 14 residues. In DNA, the CDR3 is TGTGCCAGCAGTTACTCGGGACGGAACTACGAGCAGTACTTC. Its protein is CASSYSGRNYEQYF.

V gene TRBV6-6 combines with J gene TRBJ1-3; weak D call: TRBD1 (5 bases). CDR3 length equals 14 residues. The germline CDR1 and CDR2 sequences are MNHNY and SVGAGI (reference sequence). The ends were cut back, 6 bases at V and 2 bases at J, with 11 bases in the middle. The CDR3 region has the DNA TGTGCCAGCAGGCCATGGGGGGCTGGAAACACCATATATTTT. Amino acids: CASRPWGAGNTIYF.

V and J are TRBV7-9 and TRBJ1-1; 10 bases line up with TRBD1. Germline CDR1 reads SEHNR; CDR2 reads FQNEAQ (reference sequence). This CDR3 is 13 amino acids long. After removal of 5 bases from V and 7 bases from J, the junction contained 4 bases not matched to a gene. As DNA, the CDR3 is TGTGCCAGCAGCCCGACAGGGGGCTTTGAAGCTTTCTTT. As protein: CASSPTGGFEAFF.

This clone was picked up one time. This rearrangement joins TRBV7-9 to TRBJ2-1; maybe TRBD2 (6 bases). Trimming left V 8 bases short and J 7 bases short, with 24 bases between. There are 16 residues in the CDR3. CDR1 is SEHNR, CDR2 FQNEAQ, per germline (reference sequence). CDR3 in amino acids: CASLETRGSPWNEQFF. The CDR3 DNA sequence: TGTGCCAGCCTAGAGACGCGGGGATCTCCCTGGAATGAGCAGTTCTTC. Together with reference TRBV7-9 and TRBJ2-1, the CDR3 gives the full variable domain: DTGVSQNPRHKITKRGQNVTFRCDPISEHNRLYWYRQTLGQGPEFLTYFQNEAQLEKSRLLSDRFSAERPKGSFSTLEIQRTEQGDSAMYLCASLETRGSPWNEQFFGPGTRLTVL.

This clone appeared a few times. The V call is TRBV7-8, the J call TRBJ1-3, with unresolved D. Germline loops: CDR1 SGHVS, CDR2 FQNEAQ. V lost 4 bases, J lost 0 bases, and 10 bases lay in between. The CDR3 spans 15 residues. CDR3 sequence reads: CASSSLLSSGNTIYF. CDR3 in DNA: TGTGCCAGCAGCTCTTTGCTTAGCTCTGGAAACACCATATATTTT.

This chain links TRBV28 with TRBJ1-6; D is possibly TRBD1 (5 bases). CDR1 MDHEN and CDR2 SYDVKM come from the germline V gene. The CDR3 spans 14 residues. Trimming stripped 2 bases from V and 9 bases from J, with 11 bases between. CDR3 nucleotide sequence: TGTGCCAGCAGTTTACCCCAGGGTGGTTCACCCCTCCACTTT. Translating gives CASSLPQGGSPLHF.

For this clone: This sample also contains other DNA sequences that code for the same CDR3. CDR3 loop: CASSLHGDYEQYF. Written as DNA, the CDR3 is TGTGCCAGCAGTCTCCATGGGGACTACGAGCAGTACTTC. The chain has TRBV28 and TRBJ2-7, with D uncertain. V lost 5 bases and J 3 bases, leaving 11 bases between the germline ends. This CDR3 is built from 13 residues. CDR1 MDHEN and CDR2 SYDVKM come from the germline V gene.

This clone was counted between two and nine times. The chain uses TRBV19 and TRBJ2-2; D remains unclear. This CDR3 spans 14 amino acids. Trimming took 7 bases from V and 3 from J, leaving 12 bases between them. Germline V lookup: CDR1 LNHDA, CDR2 SQIVND (reference sequence). This CDR3 is CASKPAYDTGELFF. The CDR3 DNA follows: TGTGCCAGTAAACCAGCGTATGACACCGGGGAGCTGTTTTTT.

The rearrangement joins TRBV19 to TRBJ2-7, with TRBD1 identical over 10 bases. The germline V gene has CDR1 LNHDA and CDR2 SQIVND (reference sequence). The trim removed 4 bases at V and 5 bases at J, leaving 8 bases unmatched. The CDR3 has 15 residues. The CDR3 reads CASSTSGQGKNEQYF. The CDR3, as DNA: TGTGCCAGTAGTACATCGGGACAGGGGAAGAACGAGCAGTACTTC.

The CDR3 region has the DNA TGCGCCAGCACCGGGACAGGGCCCCATGAAGCTTTCTTT. Amino acid sequence: CASTGTGPHEAFF. This rearrangement joins TRBV5-1 to TRBJ1-1, with 9 bases that match TRBD1. CDR1 SGHRS and CDR2 YFSETQ come from the germline V gene. The CDR3 totals 13 residues. After removal of 6 bases from V and 7 bases from J, the junction contained 7 bases not matched to a gene. Complete variable domain (other parts from reference TRBV5-1 and TRBJ1-1): KAGVTQTPRYLIKTRGQQVTLSCSPISGHRSVSWYQQTPGQGLQFLFEYFSETQRNKGNFPGRFSGRQFSNSRSEMNVSTLELGDSALYLCASTGTGPHEAFFGQGTRLTVV.

V is TRBV19 and J is TRBJ1-1; 7 positions match TRBD1. This CDR3 region has 15 residues. CDR1 is LNHDA, CDR2 SQIVND, per germline (reference sequence). The V gene end was trimmed by 11 bases and the J gene end by 2 bases; junction bases not matched to a gene: 14. The CDR3 protein is CASRDSRGGNTEAFF. CDR3 in DNA: TGTGCCTCCCGGGACAGTCGGGGGGGAAACACTGAAGCTTTCTTT.

The gene calls are TRBV6-5 and TRBJ2-7; TRBD1 aligns across 7 bases. CDR3 length: 14 residues. V trimming: 6 bases; J trimming: 3 bases; junction bases outside the gene matches: 8. Germline-derived CDR1 and CDR2 are MNHEY and SVGAGI. Here the CDR3 reads CASRQGPSLYEQYF. The CDR3 DNA reads TGTGCCAGCAGACAGGGGCCGTCCCTCTACGAGCAGTACTTC.

V usage is TRBV4-1 and J usage is TRBJ2-7; D not resolved. V was trimmed by 1 base and J by 3 bases, leaving 10 bases between them. Germline V gives CDR1 MGHRA, CDR2 YSYEKL. This CDR3 is 14 amino acids long. The CDR3 is CASSQVNMNYEQYF. The CDR3 DNA sequence: TGCGCCAGCAGCCAAGTTAACATGAACTACGAGCAGTACTTC.

The chain recombines TRBV29-1 with TRBJ1-2; maybe TRBD1 (6 bases). CDR1 and CDR2 from the germline V gene are SQVTM and ANQGSEA. V lost 4 bases and J 7 bases, leaving 13 bases between the germline ends. The CDR3 spans 12 residues. CDR3 bases: TGCAGCGTTGGGGGGGCGGAGAGTGGCTACACCTTC. The encoded protein is CSVGGAESGYTF.

The chain recombines TRBV28 with TRBJ2-3; D may be TRBD1 (5 bases). This CDR3 is 12 amino acids long. The germline V and J ends were trimmed by 3 bases and 10 bases, with 11 bases remaining between them. Germline V gene lookup returns CDR1 MDHEN and CDR2 SYDVKM. The chain's CDR3 is CASSLRRGAQYF. Written as DNA, the CDR3 is TGTGCCAGCAGTTTGCGTAGGGGTGCGCAGTATTTT.

This clone occurred once. The chain uses TRBV19 and TRBJ1-2; D may be TRBD1 (6 bases). Germline lookup yields CDR1 LNHDA and CDR2 SQIVND (reference sequence). The CDR3 totals 14 residues. Between the trimmed V and J ends, which lost 6 bases and 5 bases, there was a span of 16 bases. As DNA, the CDR3 is TGTGCCAGTAGCCGAGGGGACATTTTGTATGGCTACACCTTC. This translates into CASSRGDILYGYTF. The whole variable domain, remainder taken from reference TRBV19 and TRBJ1-2, is DGGITQSPKYLFRKEGQNVTLSCEQNLNHDAMYWYRQDPGQGLRLIYYSQIVNDFQKGDIAEGYSVSREKKESFPLTVTSAQKNPTAFYLCASSRGDILYGYTFGSGTRLTVV.

The chain couples TRBV5-1 to TRBJ2-3; weak D call: TRBD2 (6 bases). CDR1 SGHRS and CDR2 YFSETQ come from the germline V gene. V was shortened by 7 bases and J by 0 bases, with 15 bases between the two germline ends. The CDR3 length is 15 residues. CDR3 DNA sequence: TGCGCCAGCCAAAAGGTCGGGACTAGCACAGATACGCAGTATTTT. This encodes CASQKVGTSTDTQYF.

The chain joins TRBV5-1 to TRBJ2-2; 10 positions agree with TRBD2. The germline V gene has CDR1 SGHRS and CDR2 YFSETQ. Trimming took 5 bases from V and 3 from J; bases not matched to a gene: 10. This CDR3 has 17 amino acids. CDR3: CASRGTSAIIDTGELFF. The DNA for the CDR3 is TGCGCCAGCAGAGGGACTAGCGCCATAATAGACACCGGGGAGCTGTTTTTT.